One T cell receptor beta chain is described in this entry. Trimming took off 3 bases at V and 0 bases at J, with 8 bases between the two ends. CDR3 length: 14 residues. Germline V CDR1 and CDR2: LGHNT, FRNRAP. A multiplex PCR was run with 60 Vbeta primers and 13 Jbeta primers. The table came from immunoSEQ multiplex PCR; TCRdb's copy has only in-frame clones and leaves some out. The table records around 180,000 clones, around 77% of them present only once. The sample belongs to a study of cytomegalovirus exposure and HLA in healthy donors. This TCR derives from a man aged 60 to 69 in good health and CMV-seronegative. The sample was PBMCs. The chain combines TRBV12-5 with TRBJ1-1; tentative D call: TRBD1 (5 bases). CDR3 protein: CASGFGRVNTEAFF. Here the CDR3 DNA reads TGTGCTAGTGGTTTCGGCAGGGTGAACACTGAAGCTTTCTTT.